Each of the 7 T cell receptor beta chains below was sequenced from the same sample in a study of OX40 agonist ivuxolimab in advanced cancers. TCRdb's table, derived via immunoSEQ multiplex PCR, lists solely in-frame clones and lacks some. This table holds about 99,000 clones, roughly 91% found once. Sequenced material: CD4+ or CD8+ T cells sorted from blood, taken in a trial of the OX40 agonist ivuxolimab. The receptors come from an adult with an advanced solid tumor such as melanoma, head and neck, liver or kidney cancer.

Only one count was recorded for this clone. The CDR3 DNA reads as TGCAGCGCTCGACTAGCGGCTTACAATGAGCAGTTCTTC. The encoded protein is CSARLAAYNEQFF. J is TRBJ2-1 and V is TRBV29-1; 9 nucleotides agree with TRBD2. CDR1 is SQVTM and CDR2 is ANQGSEA in the germline V gene. V dropped 7 bases and J dropped 4; count of bases not matched to a gene: 5. The CDR3 totals 13 residues.

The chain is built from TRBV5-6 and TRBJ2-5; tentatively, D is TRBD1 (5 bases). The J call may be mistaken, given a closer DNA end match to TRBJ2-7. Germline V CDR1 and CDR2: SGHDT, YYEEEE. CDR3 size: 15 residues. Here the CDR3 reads CASRTTRQPPYEQYF. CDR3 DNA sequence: TGTGCCAGCAGAACCACCCGACAGCCCCCCTACGAGCAGTACTTC.

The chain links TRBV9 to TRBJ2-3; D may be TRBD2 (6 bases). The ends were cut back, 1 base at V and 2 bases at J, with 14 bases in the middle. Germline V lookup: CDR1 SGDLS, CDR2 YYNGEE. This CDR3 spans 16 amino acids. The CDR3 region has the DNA TGTGCCAGCAGCGTATACGGCGGGACCACCACAGATACGCAGTATTTT. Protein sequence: CASSVYGGTTTDTQYF.

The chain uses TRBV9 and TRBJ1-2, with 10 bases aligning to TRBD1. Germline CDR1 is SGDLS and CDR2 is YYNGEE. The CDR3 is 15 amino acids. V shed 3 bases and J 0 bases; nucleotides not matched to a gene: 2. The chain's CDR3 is CASSAGQGANYGYTF. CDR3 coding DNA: TGTGCCAGCAGCGCCGGACAGGGGGCTAACTATGGCTACACCTTC.

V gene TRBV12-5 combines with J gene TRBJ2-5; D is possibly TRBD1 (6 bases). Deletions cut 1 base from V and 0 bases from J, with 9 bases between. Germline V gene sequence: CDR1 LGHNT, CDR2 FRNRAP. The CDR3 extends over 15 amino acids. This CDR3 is CASGLGNRDQETQYF. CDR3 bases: TGTGCTAGTGGTTTGGGTAACAGGGACCAAGAGACCCAGTACTTC.

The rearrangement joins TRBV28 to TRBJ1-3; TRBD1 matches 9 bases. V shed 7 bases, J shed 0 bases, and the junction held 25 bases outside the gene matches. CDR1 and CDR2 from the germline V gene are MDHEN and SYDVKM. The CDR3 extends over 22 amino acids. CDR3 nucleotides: TGTGCCAGCACCCTGCGACCCCGGGCGAGGGACAGGGTGGAACTCTCTGGAAACACCATATATTTT. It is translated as CASTLRPRARDRVELSGNTIYF.

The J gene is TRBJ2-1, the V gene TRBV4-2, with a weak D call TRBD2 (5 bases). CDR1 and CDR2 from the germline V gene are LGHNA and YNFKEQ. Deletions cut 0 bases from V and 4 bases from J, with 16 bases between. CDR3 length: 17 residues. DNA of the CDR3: TGTGCCAGCAGCCAAGACCGTACTAGTCCGGGATACAATGAGCAGTTCTTC. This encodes CASSQDRTSPGYNEQFF.